Shown below are 24 T cell receptor beta chains from a single sample sequenced in a study of immune heterogeneity within non-small cell lung tumors. Bulk tumor genomic DNA, 600 to 650 ng per sample, was used as template. Doctors removed several biopsies from each primary tumor during surgery, keeping them far apart. Patients underwent curative surgery for untreated, newly diagnosed non-small cell lung cancer. For the TCR beta CDR3, multiplex PCR with 32 V and 13 J primers performed the amplification. TCRdb re-derived calls from the multiplex PCR reads in MiXCR, one entry per CDR3 protein. This table holds 15,000 or so distinct CDR3 sequences, over 25% found once. The source material was lung tumor tissue. The origin of the receptors is a man aged 35 to 55 with non-small cell lung cancer.

By share of the sample, this clonotype is medium-sized (0.01 to 0.1%). The chain links TRBV20-1 to TRBJ2-7; perhaps TRBD1 as D (6 bases). This CDR3 has 13 amino acids. Germline V gives CDR1 DFQATT, CDR2 SNEGSKA (reference sequence). V dropped 6 bases and J dropped 7 bases, with 19 bases sitting between them. The CDR3 is CSALGGRELEQYF. CDR3 coding DNA: TGCAGTGCGTTAGGGGGAAGGGAACTGGAGCAGTACTTC.

The V and J genes are TRBV19 and TRBJ1-1; D ambiguous. The CDR3 covers 14 residues. CDR1 is LNHDA and CDR2 is SQIVND in the germline V gene (reference sequence). Trimming took off 3 bases at V and 0 bases at J, with 8 bases between the two ends. For the CDR3, the DNA is TGTGCCAGTAGTATCTCAGACATGAACACTGAAGCTTTCTTT. This gives the protein CASSISDMNTEAFF.

This clonotype was observed at least ten times. This chain uses TRBV25-1 with TRBJ2-1; D is unclear. Germline V gene sequence: CDR1 MGHDK, CDR2 SYGVNS. The V end was cut by 5 bases, the J end by 6 bases, with 8 bases between. CDR3 length equals 12 residues. DNA of the CDR3: TGTGCCAGCAGTTTTCGAAGCAATGAGCAGTTCTTC. Its protein is CASSFRSNEQFF.

This clonotype has ten or more counts. V gene TRBV11-3 combines with J gene TRBJ2-7; 7 bases line up with TRBD1. Germline trimming cut 4 bases from V and 3 bases from J; bases unmatched to any gene: 9. The CDR3 length is 15 residues. Germline V gene sequence: CDR1 SGHNT, CDR2 YENEEA. In DNA form, the CDR3 reads TGTGCCAGCAGCTGGGCAGTCAGGGGGAGCTACGAGCAGTACTTC. Translation: CASSWAVRGSYEQYF. The complete variable domain, with remaining parts taken from reference TRBV11-3 and TRBJ2-7, reads EAGVVQSPRYKIIEKKQPVAFWCNPISGHNTLYWYLQNLGQGPELLIRYENEEAVDDSQLPKDRFSAERLKGVDSTLKIQPAELGDSAVYLCASSWAVRGSYEQYFGPGTRLTVT.

This clonotype has more than one count but fewer than ten. A read error may explain this, as a much larger clone is one base away. V is TRBV12-3 or TRBV12-4 and J is TRBJ2-7; tentative D call: TRBD1 (6 bases). The CDR3 loop spans 13 amino acids. CDR3: CASTQGAGGEKYF. For the CDR3, the DNA is TGTGCCTCTACCCAAGGGGCTGGGGGCGAGAAGTACTTC.

This clonotype was seen repeatedly, ten times or more. This sequence joins TRBV5-4 and TRBJ2-6; D is undetermined. Per germline, CDR1 SGHNT and CDR2 YYREEE (reference sequence). The V end was cut by 0 bases, the J end by 1 base, with 8 bases between. The CDR3 sequence is 16 residues long. Here the CDR3 DNA reads TGTGCCAGCAGCTTGGCGATGAGTTCTGGGGCCAACGTCCTGACTTTC. Its translation is CASSLAMSSGANVLTF.

This clonotype was seen at least ten times. The chain links TRBV27 to TRBJ2-1, with D perhaps TRBD1 (5 bases). CDR3 length equals 15 residues. The germline V and J ends were trimmed by 5 bases and 6 bases, with 17 bases remaining between them. Germline V CDR1 and CDR2: MNHEY, SMNVEV (reference sequence). CDR3: CASSPQGWRSNEQFF. CDR3 DNA: TGTGCCAGCAGTCCCCAGGGCTGGCGATCCAATGAGCAGTTCTTC.

The chain has TRBV3-1 and TRBJ1-4; D gene unclear. This CDR3 comprises 12 residues. Looked up from germline, CDR1 is LGHDT and CDR2 is YNNKEL (reference sequence). Trimming removed 0 bases at V and 11 bases at J, with 7 bases between. The CDR3 DNA reads as TGTGCCAGCAGCCAAGATGTCCACAAACTGTTTTTT. It encodes CASSQDVHKLFF.

This clonotype showed up just a few times. The rearrangement links TRBV3-1 to TRBJ2-5; no definite D call. CDR3 size: 16 residues. CDR1 LGHDT and CDR2 YNNKEL come from the germline V gene (reference sequence). Trimming took 1 base from V and 5 from J, leaving 17 bases between them. The CDR3 is CASSQAPHLSVETQYF. In nucleotides, the CDR3 is TGTGCCAGCAGCCAAGCCCCTCACTTGAGCGTGGAGACCCAGTACTTC.

This clonotype was detected many times. The chain uses TRBV29-1 and TRBJ2-1; no clear D. CDR3 length equals 13 residues. Germline V gives CDR1 SQVTM, CDR2 ANQGSEA. Trimming left V 7 bases short and J 7 bases short, with 17 bases between. For the CDR3, the DNA is TGCAGCGCCTCAGTCCGGACCAGGAATGAGCAGTTCTTC. This encodes CSASVRTRNEQFF.

By its share, this clonotype is medium-sized. The genes are TRBV19 and TRBJ1-2; D remains unclear. The CDR3 contains 12 residues. Germline V gene lookup returns CDR1 LNHDA and CDR2 SQIVND (reference sequence). Trimming removed 1 base at V and 8 bases at J, with 8 bases between. CDR3 sequence: CASSIATDGYTF. The CDR3 region has the DNA TGTGCCAGTAGTATAGCTACAGACGGCTACACCTTC. The full variable domain, completed using reference TRBV19 and TRBJ1-2, is DGGITQSPKYLFRKEGQNVTLSCEQNLNHDAMYWYRQDPGQGLRLIYYSQIVNDFQKGDIAEGYSVSREKKESFPLTVTSAQKNPTAFYLCASSIATDGYTFGSGTRLTVV.

This clonotype is medium-sized in the sample. The rearrangement joins TRBV2 to TRBJ1-1, with D perhaps TRBD1 (5 bases). This CDR3 has 14 amino acids. Trimming shortened V by 7 bases and J by 2 bases, and 14 bases separated the two germline ends. CDR1 is SNHLY, CDR2 FYNNEI, per germline. CDR3 sequence: CASILNRFNTEAFF. The CDR3 DNA sequence: TGTGCCAGCATACTTAACAGGTTTAACACTGAAGCTTTCTTT.

As regards this clonotype: A much bigger clone sits one base away, suggesting this may be a read error. The rearrangement links TRBV3-1 to TRBJ1-5, with D possibly TRBD1 on 5 matching bases. This CDR3 spans 14 amino acids. Germline values: CDR1 LGHDT, CDR2 YNNKEL (reference sequence). The CDR3 sequence is CARSRMGQNQPQHF. The CDR3 region has the DNA TGTGCCAGGAGCCGAATGGGGCAGAATCAGCCCCAGCATTTT.

In this sample, this clonotype is medium-sized. The chain employs TRBV19 and TRBJ1-5; 9 bases are shared with TRBD1. The junction had 6 bases not matched to a gene; V was cut back by 6 bases and J by 6 bases. The CDR3 is made up of 14 amino acids. Germline CDR1 reads LNHDA; CDR2 reads SQIVND (reference sequence). The CDR3: CASSPDRGSQPQHF. CDR3 bases: TGTGCCAGTAGCCCTGACAGGGGGAGTCAGCCCCAGCATTTT.

This clonotype was picked up many times. CDR3 sequence (DNA): TGTGCCAGCAGCTCTAGCGGGAGCTCCTACGAGCAGTACTTC. Its translation: CASSSSGSSYEQYF. This rearrangement joins TRBV7-8 to TRBJ2-7; TRBD2 matches 10 bases. CDR3 length equals 14 residues. The J segment lost 0 bases and the V segment lost 4 bases, leaving 0 bases of the junction unmatched. Germline loops: CDR1 SGHVS, CDR2 FQNEAQ.

The chain links TRBV5-1 to TRBJ2-3, with 13 bases identical to TRBD2. After removal of 4 bases from V and 6 bases from J, the junction contained 5 bases not matched to a gene. The germline V gene encodes CDR1 SGHRS and CDR2 YFSETQ. There are 15 residues in the CDR3. This CDR3 is CASSPGLAGQDTQYF. CDR3 DNA sequence: TGCGCCAGCAGCCCGGGACTAGCGGGACAGGATACGCAGTATTTT.

A remark on this clonotype: It may be a read error: a sequence one base away is much more abundant. The chain combines TRBV20-1 with TRBJ2-7, with a tentative D call TRBD2 (5 bases). Germline-derived CDR1 and CDR2 are DFQATT and SNEGSKA (reference sequence). The CDR3 has 13 residues. Trimming pared 4 bases from V and 1 base from J, leaving 11 bases between. CDR3 loop: CSATGIGSYEQYF. The CDR3 DNA sequence: TGCAGTGCTACCGGGATAGGATCCTACGAGCAGTACTTC.

This clonotype showed up just a few times. V and J are TRBV3-1 and TRBJ1-2, with D unresolved. Looked up from germline, CDR1 is LGHDT and CDR2 is YNNKEL (reference sequence). The CDR3 is made up of 13 amino acids. V was pared by 1 base and J by 1 base, with 4 bases between. The CDR3 spells CASSQAYNYGYTF. The DNA of the CDR3 is TGTGCCAGCAGCCAAGCTTATAACTATGGCTACACCTTC.

There are many counts of this clonotype. This chain connects TRBV7-9 to TRBJ2-3; D uncertain. CDR3 size: 14 residues. The germline V gene has CDR1 SEHNR and CDR2 FQNEAQ (reference sequence). V was trimmed by 5 bases and J by 2 bases, leaving 11 bases between them. The CDR3 region is CASSLRLITDTQYF. For the CDR3, the DNA is TGTGCCAGCAGCCTCAGACTGATCACAGATACGCAGTATTTT.

There are many counts of this clonotype. The V call is TRBV28, the J call TRBJ2-1, with 8 nucleotides matching TRBD2. Per the germline V gene, CDR1 is MDHEN and CDR2 is SYDVKM. After removal of 4 bases from V and 3 bases from J, the junction contained 5 bases not matched to a gene. The CDR3 loop spans 15 amino acids. In DNA form, the CDR3 reads TGTGCCAGCAGTTCTGCTAGCGGGTACTACAATGAGCAGTTCTTC. Its translation is CASSSASGYYNEQFF.

This clonotype has more than one count but fewer than ten. The chain couples TRBV5-1 to TRBJ2-3, with 10 bases lining up with TRBD2. The germline V gene encodes CDR1 SGHRS and CDR2 YFSETQ. Trimming removed 3 bases from V and 5 bases from J; junction bases left unmatched: 12. The CDR3 has 17 amino acids. The CDR3 region has the DNA TGCGCCAGCAGCTCCGCTGAAGCGGGAGGGCCGGGAGATACGCAGTATTTT. It is translated as CASSSAEAGGPGDTQYF.

This clonotype occurred a few times. The CDR3 sequence is CASSWRGADEQFF. The CDR3 DNA sequence: TGTGCCAGCAGCTGGCGGGGGGCAGATGAGCAGTTCTTC. The chain has TRBV5-8 and TRBJ2-1; TRBD2 matches 8 bases. Germline loops: CDR1 SGHTS, CDR2 YDEGEE. With 3 bases clipped from V and 8 bases from J, the junction kept 4 bases outside the gene matches. The CDR3 has 13 amino acids.

In its sample, this clonotype ranks as medium-sized. The rearrangement joins TRBV6-1 to TRBJ2-2; possibly TRBD2 for D (5 bases). Trimming pared 8 bases from V and 0 bases from J, leaving 10 bases between. Germline CDR1 and CDR2: MNHNS and SASEGT. The CDR3 covers 14 residues. DNA of the CDR3: TGTGCCAGCGAGAGAGGGACGAACACCGGGGAGCTGTTTTTT. This gives the protein CASERGTNTGELFF.

This clonotype came up many times. This rearrangement joins TRBV20-1 to TRBJ1-1, with D possibly being TRBD1 (5 bases). The CDR3 sequence is 16 residues long. V dropped 3 bases and J dropped 3 bases, with 20 bases sitting between them. Germline CDR1 reads DFQATT; CDR2 reads SNEGSKA (reference sequence). This CDR3 is CSASSLGGQGDTEAFF. CDR3 nucleotides: TGCAGTGCTAGTTCTCTTGGCGGGCAGGGCGACACTGAAGCTTTCTTT.